The 22 T cell receptor beta chains given below trace back to one sample, sequenced in a study of T cell repertoires in cytomegalovirus infection. In TCRdb, the reads were re-called with MiXCR into one record per CDR3 protein. Found here are some 100,000 distinct CDR3 sequences, under 25% of them singletons; the top ten hold about two fifths. The sample was CD8+ T cells from PBMCs. These receptors all come from a human donor in good health (CMV status not recorded). Some clones in this sample may be carry-over from other donors' samples.

The chain carries TRBV6-2 or TRBV6-3 and TRBJ2-1; 9 bases agree with TRBD1. Trimming removed 3 bases from V and 7 bases from J; junction bases left unmatched: 4. The germline V gene has CDR1 MNHEY and CDR2 SVGEGT. The CDR3 contains 14 residues. The CDR3, as DNA: TGTGCCAGCAGTTATCGGGACAGGGATAATGAGCAGTTCTTC. Amino acids: CASSYRDRDNEQFF.

This clonotype was detected ten times or more. The chain employs TRBV7-2 and TRBJ1-6; 10 bases are a match to TRBD1. Trimming at V came to 5 bases and at J to 7 bases, leaving 14 bases not matched to a gene. Germline lookup yields CDR1 SGHTA and CDR2 FQGNSA. The CDR3 extends over 18 amino acids. CDR3 in amino acids: CASSAHGDRGLGNSPLHF. The CDR3 DNA sequence: TGTGCCAGCAGCGCTCACGGCGACAGGGGGCTTGGGAATTCACCCCTCCACTTT.

This clonotype appeared many times. The chain couples TRBV7-9 to TRBJ2-5; 10 nucleotides agree with TRBD2. J was trimmed by 1 base and V by 6 bases; bases with no gene match: 8. Germline V lookup: CDR1 SEHNR, CDR2 FQNEAQ (reference sequence). The CDR3 is made up of 16 amino acids. The CDR3 coding sequence is TGTGCCAGCAGTCCCTCCGGGACTAGCGTCCAAGAGACCCAGTACTTC. Translating it yields CASSPSGTSVQETQYF.

This clonotype was observed a handful of times. The chain uses TRBV19 and TRBJ1-1; no firm D call. V shed 2 bases and J shed 5 bases, with 12 bases lying between them. The germline V gene has CDR1 LNHDA and CDR2 SQIVND (reference sequence). The CDR3 length is 14 residues. CDR3 coding DNA: TGTGCCAGTAGTATATGGTCAGGAGGGACTGAAGCTTTCTTT. Its protein product is CASSIWSGGTEAFF.

This clonotype was seen more than once but under ten times. CDR3 amino acids: CASSILAGGELFF. CDR3 bases: TGTGCCAGCAGTATCCTAGCCGGCGGGGAGCTGTTTTTT. This chain links TRBV28 with TRBJ2-2; D is perhaps TRBD2 (5 bases). Germline V gene sequence: CDR1 MDHEN, CDR2 SYDVKM. V lost 5 bases and J 7 bases, leaving 11 bases between the germline ends. CDR3 length: 13 amino acids.

The chain carries TRBV29-1 and TRBJ1-1; D not resolved. The V end lost 3 bases, the J end lost 8 bases, and 10 bases lay between the germline ends. CDR3 size: 11 residues. Germline loops: CDR1 SQVTM, CDR2 ANQGSEA. The CDR3 sequence: CSVDEGLEAFF. For the CDR3, the DNA is TGCAGCGTTGACGAGGGCCTAGAAGCTTTCTTT.

This clonotype has more than one count but fewer than ten. V and J are TRBV25-1 and TRBJ1-1; TRBD1 matches 11 bases. The J segment lost 4 bases and the V segment lost 8 bases, leaving 6 bases of the junction unmatched. The CDR3 is made up of 14 amino acids. Germline V gene data show CDR1 as MGHDK and CDR2 as SYGVNS. CDR3 in amino acids: CASGRTGGFTEAFF. The DNA of the CDR3 is TGTGCCAGCGGTAGGACAGGGGGCTTCACTGAAGCTTTCTTT.

This clonotype was counted a few times. The V gene is TRBV18, the J gene TRBJ2-1; TRBD2 matches at 11 bases. The CDR3 runs 16 residues. V was clipped by 0 bases and J by 3 bases; unmatched bases: 1. Germline loops: CDR1 KGHSH, CDR2 LQKENI. The CDR3 DNA sequence: TGTGCCAGCTCACCACCGACTAGCGGGGTCTACAATGAGCAGTTCTTC. Its translation is CASSPPTSGVYNEQFF.

Points on this clonotype: A much larger clone differs from this one at a single base, so this may be a read error. The chain uses TRBV7-2 and TRBJ2-1; D may be TRBD1 or TRBD2 (5 bases each). Germline V gene sequence: CDR1 SGHTA, CDR2 FQGNSA. CDR3 size: 11 residues. DNA for the CDR3: TGTGCCAGCAGCTCATCCGGGACCGGGATCTTC. It yields the protein CASSSSGTGIF.

This clonotype was seen many times. J is TRBJ2-3 and V is TRBV7-2; 7 positions agree with TRBD2. CDR1 SGHTA and CDR2 FQGNSA come from the germline V gene. V lost 2 bases, J lost 4 bases, and 9 bases stayed unmatched. The CDR3 extends over 16 amino acids. The CDR3 coding sequence is TGTGCCAGCAGCTTACTGGGAGGGGATAGTCCAGATACGCAGTATTTT. Translating it yields CASSLLGGDSPDTQYF.

This clonotype appeared a single time. The V gene is TRBV11-3, the J gene TRBJ2-1; D is possibly TRBD1 or TRBD2 (5 bases each). The germline V and J ends were trimmed by 5 bases and 6 bases, with 14 bases remaining between them. From germline, CDR1 is SGHNT and CDR2 YENEEA. The CDR3 sequence is 14 residues long. CDR3 loop: CASSPRDGSNEQFF. The CDR3 bases are TGTGCCAGCAGCCCCAGGGACGGATCCAATGAGCAGTTCTTC.

Only a few counts were recorded for this clonotype. This chain uses TRBV11-2 with TRBJ1-5; 8 bases are shared with TRBD1. Germline V gives CDR1 SGHAT, CDR2 FQNNGV. V lost 5 bases to trimming and J lost 3 bases; unmatched junction nucleotides: 9. The CDR3 contains 16 residues. CDR3 protein: CASSAGQGINNQPQHF. In nucleotides, the CDR3 is TGTGCCAGCAGCGCCGGACAGGGCATCAACAATCAGCCCCAGCATTTT.

This clonotype appeared many times. The gene calls are TRBV7-3 and TRBJ2-1; 7 positions match TRBD2. Trimming removed 2 bases from V and 3 bases from J; junction bases left unmatched: 4. The CDR3 runs to 15 residues. Germline lookup yields CDR1 SGHTA and CDR2 FQGTGA. CDR3 region: CASSLLGGGYNEQFF. The CDR3 DNA reads as TGTGCCAGCAGCTTATTGGGGGGGGGCTACAATGAGCAGTTCTTC.

This clonotype was recorded at least ten times. The J gene is TRBJ2-3, the V gene TRBV7-8; D is uncertain. Trimming stripped 2 bases from V and 0 bases from J, with 36 bases between. The CDR3 consists of 24 residues. CDR1 SGHVS and CDR2 FQNEAQ come from the germline V gene. The CDR3 DNA follows: TGTGCCAGCAGCTTAAAACCCCCAACCCCGACCGCCTGGGGTGATCCCTCTAGCACAGATACGCAGTATTTT. It specifies CASSLKPPTPTAWGDPSSTDTQYF. Variable domain in full (rest from reference TRBV7-8 and TRBJ2-3): GAGVSQSPRYKVAKRGQDVALRCDPISGHVSLFWYQQALGQGPEFLTYFQNEAQLDKSGLPSDRFFAERPEGSVSTLKIQRTQQEDSAVYLCASSLKPPTPTAWGDPSSTDTQYFGPGTRLTVL.

This clonotype occurred a few times. The rearrangement links TRBV7-4 to TRBJ2-1; D not certain. The CDR3 length is 13 residues. Trimming took off 2 bases at V and 5 bases at J, with 7 bases between the two ends. In germline, CDR1 is SGHVT, CDR2 SQSDAQ. The DNA for the CDR3 is TGTGCCAGCAGCTTAATCTACGACAATGAGCAGTTCTTC. Protein sequence: CASSLIYDNEQFF. The entire variable domain, with the rest obtained from reference TRBV7-4 and TRBJ2-1, is as follows: GAGVSQSPRYKVAKRGRDVALRCDSISGHVTLYWYRQTLGQGSEVLTYSQSDAQRDKSGRPSGRFSAERPERSVSTLKIQRTEQGDSAVYLCASSLIYDNEQFFGPGTRLTVL.

This clonotype was counted between two and nine times. The chain joins TRBV20-1 to TRBJ1-1, with D perhaps TRBD1 (5 bases). The CDR3 runs to 11 residues. Germline V gene lookup returns CDR1 DFQATT and CDR2 SNEGSKA (reference sequence). Here the CDR3 reads CCGHDGGEAFF. DNA for the CDR3: TGCTGTGGACACGACGGCGGTGAAGCTTTCTTT.

The gene calls are TRBV2 and TRBJ2-7; 14 bases match TRBD2. The V gene end was trimmed by 7 bases and the J gene end by 0 bases; junction bases not matched to a gene: 8. This CDR3 is built from 17 residues. Germline V CDR1 and CDR2: SNHLY, FYNNEI. The CDR3 DNA is TGTGCCAGCAACGGACTAGCGGGAGGTGAAAGCTCCTACGAGCAGTACTTC. Translated: CASNGLAGGESSYEQYF.

This clonotype showed up just a few times. The genes are TRBV15 and TRBJ1-2, with TRBD1 matching over 10 bases. This CDR3 contains 16 residues. The junction had 9 bases not matched to a gene; V was cut back by 0 bases and J by 8 bases. The V gene's germline CDR1 is LNHNV and CDR2 YYDKDF (reference sequence). The CDR3 nucleotides read TGTGCCACCAGCAGAGATCTGGGACAGGGGAGGGAAGGCTACACCTTC. This codes for CATSRDLGQGREGYTF.

The CDR3 DNA sequence: TGTGCCAGCAGCCCATCATACGGAGACGAGCAGTACTTC. The encoded protein is CASSPSYGDEQYF. The J gene is TRBJ2-7, the V gene TRBV6-1; D unresolved. Germline V gene data show CDR1 as MNHNS and CDR2 as SASEGT. The CDR3 is 13 residues long. V was pared by 6 bases and J by 5 bases, with 14 bases between.

This clonotype turned up a few times. The chain carries TRBV9 and TRBJ2-2; 12 bases are shared with TRBD2. Germline V gives CDR1 SGDLS, CDR2 YYNGEE. With V trimmed by 4 bases and J by 6 bases, 4 bases remained unmatched. The CDR3 is 15 residues long. DNA of the CDR3: TGTGCCAGCAGCCTACGACTAGCGGGGGCCGGGGAGCTGTTTTTT. It encodes CASSLRLAGAGELFF. Full variable domain (outside the CDR3, taken from reference TRBV9 and TRBJ2-2): DSGVTQTPKHLITATGQRVTLRCSPRSGDLSVYWYQQSLDQGLQFLIQYYNGEERAKGNILERFSAQQFPDLHSELNLSSLELGDSALYFCASSLRLAGAGELFFGEGSRLTVL.

The CDR3 nucleotides are TGTGCCAGTAGTATAGAAGCAGGGGCTGAGAACACTGAAGCTTTCTTT. Translating it yields CASSIEAGAENTEAFF. This sequence joins TRBV19 and TRBJ1-1, with D tentatively TRBD1 (6 bases). Germline V gives CDR1 LNHDA, CDR2 SQIVND (reference sequence). V was clipped by 0 bases and J by 1 base, with 12 bases between them. The CDR3 has 16 residues.

This clonotype has only a few counts. J is TRBJ2-3 and V is TRBV28; D unclear. The ends were cut back, 6 bases at V and 2 bases at J, with 9 bases in the middle. Germline CDR1 and CDR2: MDHEN and SYDVKM. The CDR3 is 13 amino acids. CDR3 bases: TGTGCCAGCAGCCCGTCGGTCACAGATACGCAGTATTTT. Its protein is CASSPSVTDTQYF. The entire variable domain, with the rest obtained from reference TRBV28 and TRBJ2-3, is as follows: DVKVTQSSRYLVKRTGEKVFLECVQDMDHENMFWYRQDPGLGLRLIYFSYDVKMKEKGDIPEGYSVSREKKERFSLILESASTNQTSMYLCASSPSVTDTQYFGPGTRLTVL.